This T cell receptor beta chain was obtained from a study of blood T cell repertoires in COVID-19. Study-level background: The origin of the acute and convalescent COVID-19 samples was the United States, Italy and Spain. T cells, B-cell-depleted T cells, or PBMCs supplied cDNA or gDNA.

This CDR3 comprises 14 residues. As processed by the authors: Scientists estimated how many nucleated cells there were by amplifying reference gene primers. The table came from immunoSEQ multiplex PCR; TCRdb's copy has only in-frame clones and leaves some out. The V and J calls and clone size are taken from that table; D and trimming were inferred from the DNA. The sample lists fewer than 250,000 clones; around four fifths were seen once. Material: peripheral blood. The receptor was isolated from a woman between 40 and 50 years old with active or convalescent COVID-19. This rearrangement joins TRBV21-1 to TRBJ1-4; TRBD1 reflects the table's D call only, with no check against the DNA. TRBV21-1 is termed a pseudogene. This CDR3 is CAPLRDRGSEKLFF. Written as DNA, the CDR3 is TGTGCCCCCCTTCGGGACAGGGGGAGTGAAAAACTGTTTTTT.